This is a list of T cell receptor beta chains from one sample in a study of blood T cell repertoires in COVID-19. Here immunoSEQ multiplex PCR was the method, and the copy in TCRdb shows in-frame clones only, minus some. The data show about 130,000 clones, with 70% to 85% seen just once and 11% held by the top ten. The source material was peripheral blood. Receptor source: a man aged 60-69 years who had recovered from COVID-19. CDR3s include the opening cysteine and the closing phenylalanine or tryptophan. The order of the fields is V gene, clone size, J gene, D gene, CDR3 DNA, CDR3 protein. A D gene is named only where the DNA matches it firmly. Size is omitted from some rows. Given values are once, few, many or a class for expanded clones.

V: TRBV27; size: -; J: TRBJ2-7; D: -; DNA: TGTGCCAGCAGCCCTGACACCTTTCGCGAGCAGTACTTC; CDR3: CASSPDTFREQYF
V: TRBV30; size: -; J: TRBJ2-7; D: -; DNA: TGTGCCTGGATGCGAGTGGCGGGCTCCTACGAGCAGTACTTC; CDR3: CAWMRVAGSYEQYF
V: TRBV9; size: -; J: TRBJ2-3; D: -; DNA: TGTGCCAGCAGCGTAGCCTCTGGGGGGGCGGAGAGCACAGATACGCAGTATTTT; CDR3: CASSVASGGAESTDTQYF
V: TRBV11-2; size: -; J: TRBJ1-3; D: -; DNA: TGTGCCAGCAGCTTAGATGCTAGAAACACCATATATTTT; CDR3: CASSLDARNTIYF
V: TRBV2; size: -; J: TRBJ1-1; D: -; DNA: TGTGCCAGCAGTCAGGACGGGGAACGAGCTTTCTTT; CDR3: CASSQDGERAFF
V: TRBV2; size: -; J: TRBJ1-2; D: TRBD1; DNA: TGTGCCATCACCACTACTACAGGGGGCCCTACCTATGGCTACACCTTC; CDR3: CAITTTTGGPTYGYTF
V: TRBV7-6; size: once; J: TRBJ2-3; D: TRBD1; DNA: TGTGCCAGCAGCTTAGCGTACAGGGGGCGCGGGTCCACAGATACGCAGTATTTT; CDR3: CASSLAYRGRGSTDTQYF
V: TRBV15; size: few; J: TRBJ1-2; D: TRBD1; DNA: TGTGCCACCAGCAGAGATCCGCAGGGGGCGGGTGGCTACACCTTC; CDR3: CATSRDPQGAGGYTF
V: TRBV13; size: -; J: TRBJ2-1; D: TRBD2; DNA: TGTGCCAGCAGCCCGGGACTAGCGGAGCCTGTTAGCTCCTACAATGAGCAGTTCTTC; CDR3: CASSPGLAEPVSSYNEQFF
V: TRBV7-3; size: -; J: TRBJ2-1; D: -; DNA: TGTGCCAGCAGCTCACTAGACAGGCACAATGAGCAGTTCTTC; CDR3: CASSSLDRHNEQFF
V: TRBV27; size: -; J: TRBJ2-3; D: TRBD1; DNA: TGTGCCAGCAGTTCCTGGGGACAGGGGGCTTCCACGGATACGCAGTATTTT; CDR3: CASSSWGQGASTDTQYF
V: TRBV6-5; size: -; J: TRBJ1-3; D: -; DNA: TGTGCCTGCGCCGGGGGGGCTGGAAACACCATATATTTT; CDR3: CACAGGAGNTIYF
V: TRBV7-2; size: -; J: TRBJ1-6; D: TRBD1; DNA: TGTGCCAGCAGCTTATCGGGACAGATGTATTCACCCCTCCACTTT; CDR3: CASSLSGQMYSPLHF
V: TRBV3-1/TRBV3-2; size: -; J: TRBJ2-6; D: TRBD2; DNA: TGTGCCAGCAGCCTGATACTAGCGCGACGCTCTGGGGCCAACGTCCTGACTTTC; CDR3: CASSLILARRSGANVLTF
V: TRBV28; size: -; J: TRBJ2-3; D: -; DNA: TGTGCCAGCAGTTCGACGACAGACACAGATACGCAGTATTTT; CDR3: CASSSTTDTDTQYF
V: TRBV27; size: -; J: TRBJ1-2; D: TRBD1; DNA: TGTGCCAGCAGTTCAACAGGGGGCATAGGGAATGGCTACACCTTC; CDR3: CASSSTGGIGNGYTF
V: TRBV28; size: -; J: TRBJ1-6; D: -; DNA: TGTGCCAGCAATTTATGGAACAGGGATAATTCACCCCTCCACTTT; CDR3: CASNLWNRDNSPLHF
V: TRBV2; size: -; J: TRBJ2-5; D: TRBD2; DNA: TGTGCCAGCAGCGCGCGGGGGGCCCAAGAGACCCAGTACTTC; CDR3: CASSARGAQETQYF
V: TRBV9; size: -; J: TRBJ2-7; D: -; DNA: TGTGCCAGCAGCGTAGGCCCGACAGGTTCCTACGAGCAGTACTTC; CDR3: CASSVGPTGSYEQYF
V: TRBV4-1; size: -; J: TRBJ1-2; D: -; DNA: TGCGCCAGCAGCCATCCAGGGCGTGCTAGAAATGGCTACACCTTC; CDR3: CASSHPGRARNGYTF
V: TRBV5-4; size: -; J: TRBJ1-1; D: TRBD1; DNA: TGTGCCAGCAGCTCACAGGGGCGGCTGAACACTGAAGCTTTCTTT; CDR3: CASSSQGRLNTEAFF
V: TRBV5-1; size: -; J: TRBJ1-6; D: TRBD1; DNA: TGCGCCAGCAGACAGGGGGATAATTCACCCCTCCACTTT; CDR3: CASRQGDNSPLHF
V: TRBV19; size: -; J: TRBJ1-5; D: -; DNA: TGTGCCAGTAGTATGGGCAGGGCCAATCAGCCCCAGCATTTT; CDR3: CASSMGRANQPQHF
V: TRBV19; size: once; J: TRBJ1-5; D: -; DNA: TGTGCCAGTAGTACAGGAGGGGAGCAGCCCCAGCATTTT; CDR3: CASSTGGEQPQHF
V: TRBV5-4; size: -; J: TRBJ1-6; D: -; DNA: TGTGCCAGCAGCACTACGGGGAGGGCTGGTTCACCCCTCCACTTT; CDR3: CASSTTGRAGSPLHF
V: TRBV6-5; size: -; J: TRBJ1-2; D: TRBD1; DNA: TGTGCCAGCCAGCAGGGGGGCTATGGCTACACCTTC; CDR3: CASQQGGYGYTF
V: TRBV27; size: -; J: TRBJ1-2; D: -; DNA: TGTGCCAGCAGGATTTCAGGGGCGCGAGGCTATGGCTACACCTTC; CDR3: CASRISGARGYGYTF
V: TRBV30; size: few; J: TRBJ2-3; D: TRBD2; DNA: TGTGCCTGGAGTCCAGACTTGGGGCTAGCGGGAGGCACAGATACGCAGTATTTT; CDR3: CAWSPDLGLAGGTDTQYF
V: TRBV5-5; size: -; J: TRBJ1-3; D: -; DNA: TGTGCCAGCAGCTCGGACAGAAACTCTGGAAACACCATATATTTT; CDR3: CASSSDRNSGNTIYF
V: TRBV29-1; size: -; J: TRBJ2-1; D: TRBD2; DNA: TGCAGCGTTGAGAGGCGGGAGGCTTACAATGAGCAGTTCTTC; CDR3: CSVERREAYNEQFF
V: TRBV2; size: -; J: TRBJ2-7; D: -; DNA: TGTGCCAGCAGTTTCGTACGGGGGCAGTACTTC; CDR3: CASSFVRGQYF
V: TRBV15; size: -; J: TRBJ2-5; D: -; DNA: TGTGCCACCAGCAGGGACAGAGAGACCCAGTACTTC; CDR3: CATSRDRETQYF
V: TRBV2; size: -; J: TRBJ1-1; D: -; DNA: TGTGCCAGCAGTTTAGGCGGGGGCATGAACACTGAAGCTTTCTTT; CDR3: CASSLGGGMNTEAFF
V: TRBV4-2; size: -; J: TRBJ1-4; D: -; DNA: TGTGCCAGCAGCCAAGGGGGGGGTCGGGATGAAAAACTGTTTTTT; CDR3: CASSQGGGRDEKLFF
V: TRBV5-8; size: -; J: TRBJ1-1; D: TRBD1; DNA: TGTGCCAGCAAGGCCGGGACAGGAGACCCTATGAACACTGAAGCTTTCTTT; CDR3: CASKAGTGDPMNTEAFF
V: TRBV3-1/TRBV3-2; size: once; J: TRBJ1-5; D: TRBD1; DNA: TGTGCCAGCAGTCCCGGGACAGGGGATAGCAATCAGCCCCAGCATTTT; CDR3: CASSPGTGDSNQPQHF
V: TRBV6-6; size: once; J: TRBJ1-1; D: -; DNA: TGTGCCAGCAGTAAGGGGAGGGCGGATGGTAGTGCTGAAGCTTTCTTT; CDR3: CASSKGRADGSAEAFF
V: TRBV5-1; size: -; J: TRBJ1-4; D: TRBD1; DNA: TGCGCCAGCAGCCGGGACAGCCCAACTAATGAAAAACTGTTTTTT; CDR3: CASSRDSPTNEKLFF
V: TRBV11-3; size: few; J: TRBJ2-2; D: -; DNA: TGTGCCAGCAGCCCCGTAGCCGGGTCCGGGGAGCTGTTTTTT; CDR3: CASSPVAGSGELFF
V: TRBV5-1; size: -; J: TRBJ2-1; D: TRBD2; DNA: TGCGCCAGCAGCCTCATACTAGCGGGAGGGCCTAGTGAGCAGTTCTTC; CDR3: CASSLILAGGPSEQFF
V: TRBV19; size: -; J: TRBJ1-1; D: -; DNA: TGTGCCAGTAGTAGAACCGGACAGAACACTGAAGCTTTCTTT; CDR3: CASSRTGQNTEAFF
V: TRBV6-1; size: -; J: TRBJ2-2; D: -; DNA: TGTGCCAGCAGTGAAAGTTTCGGGGGTACCGGGGAGCTGTTTTTT; CDR3: CASSESFGGTGELFF
V: TRBV7-9; size: -; J: TRBJ1-1; D: TRBD1; DNA: TGTGCCAGCAGCTTGGCCGGGGGACAGGCAAACACTGAAGCTTTCTTT; CDR3: CASSLAGGQANTEAFF
V: TRBV27; size: -; J: TRBJ1-1; D: -; DNA: TGTGCCAGCAGGGAGGGGTCTGCGAACACTGAAGCTTTCTTT; CDR3: CASREGSANTEAFF